This passage covers 3 T cell receptor beta chains from one sample sequenced in a study of T cell repertoires in cytomegalovirus infection. TCRdb processed the reads anew with MiXCR; each CDR3 protein has one entry. The profile shows fewer than 550,000 distinct CDR3 sequences, approximately 25% of them singletons. The sequenced sample was PBMCs. Source of these receptors: a human donor in good health (CMV status not recorded). Some clones in this sample may be carry-over from other donors' samples.

CDR3 amino acids: CASKVTGTGAQETQYF. CDR3 nucleotide sequence: TGTGCCAGCAAAGTCACCGGGACAGGGGCACAAGAGACCCAGTACTTC. The rearrangement links TRBV11-2 to TRBJ2-5; 10 bases are a match to TRBD1. The CDR3 length is 16 residues. CDR1 is SGHAT, CDR2 FQNNGV, per germline. V was pared by 7 bases and J by 2 bases, with 10 bases of the junction left unmatched.

This clonotype was seen repeatedly, ten times or more. This sequence joins TRBV7-2 and TRBJ1-5; TRBD1 aligns across 7 bases. The CDR3 length is 14 residues. After removal of 5 bases from V and 6 bases from J, the junction contained 7 bases not matched to a gene. The germline gives CDR1 SGHTA, CDR2 FQGNSA. CDR3 protein: CASSTRQGGQPQHF. The DNA of the CDR3 is TGTGCCAGCAGCACCCGACAGGGTGGTCAGCCCCAGCATTTT.

This sequence joins TRBV7-6 and TRBJ1-2; unclear D gene. Germline V gives CDR1 SGHVS, CDR2 FNYEAQ. The CDR3 runs to 13 residues. The V and J ends lost 5 bases and 8 bases respectively, with 15 bases between them. DNA for the CDR3: TGTGCCAGCAGCAGTCCTGGACTCGCAGGCTACACCTTC. It translates to CASSSPGLAGYTF.